These 27 T cell receptor beta chains share one sample of origin, sequenced in a study of CD4+ T cells in melanoma. The data were produced by immunoSEQ multiplex PCR, yet TCRdb's version contains in-frame clones alone and is incomplete. This sample has roughly 6,600 clones, with about 70% found just once. Sequencing was done on a sample of cells from a culture (not recorded whether cultured in vitro). These TCRs come from a human donor with melanoma.

The chain links TRBV4-2 to TRBJ2-2, with D perhaps matching TRBD1 or TRBD2 (5 bases each). The CDR3 spans 15 residues. From germline, CDR1 is LGHNA and CDR2 YNFKEQ. Trimming removed 3 bases from V and 3 bases from J, with 11 bases in between. CDR3 protein: CASSQGELDTGELFF. CDR3 DNA: TGTGCCAGCAGCCAGGGGGAATTGGACACCGGGGAGCTGTTTTTT.

J is TRBJ2-1 and V is TRBV27; TRBD2 matches 7 bases. Germline-derived CDR1 and CDR2 are MNHEY and SMNVEV (reference sequence). The trim removed 7 bases at V and 5 bases at J, leaving 17 bases unmatched. The CDR3 sequence is 17 residues long. CDR3 region: CASMGGGGRRQDNEQFF. Written as DNA, the CDR3 is TGTGCCAGCATGGGGGGGGGTGGTAGGCGTCAGGACAATGAGCAGTTCTTC.

This clone was detected a few times. DNA for the CDR3: TGCGCCAGCAGCCCCGGCTCCTACGAGCAGTACTTC. This gives the protein CASSPGSYEQYF. This chain joins TRBV5-1 and TRBJ2-7; no reliable D call. This CDR3 comprises 12 residues. The germline V gene has CDR1 SGHRS and CDR2 YFSETQ. V was trimmed by 4 bases and J by 0 bases, leaving 5 bases between them.

V is TRBV2 and J is TRBJ2-3, with D uncertain. The CDR3 has 14 residues. V lost 2 bases, J lost 4 bases, and 10 bases lay in between. Per the germline V gene, CDR1 is SNHLY and CDR2 is FYNNEI. The DNA of the CDR3 is TGTGCCAGCAGTGAACCGCCTTTCTCAGATACGCAGTATTTT. Protein product: CASSEPPFSDTQYF.

The chain carries TRBV19 and TRBJ2-5; 10 bases line up with TRBD1. Germline V gene sequence: CDR1 LNHDA, CDR2 SQIVND (reference sequence). This CDR3 spans 19 amino acids. Unmatched junction bases numbered 11, after V lost 0 bases and J lost 1 base. The CDR3 is CASSIDWDRGESCQETQYF. CDR3 nucleotides: TGTGCCAGTAGTATAGACTGGGACAGGGGCGAGTCTTGCCAAGAGACCCAGTACTTC.

The chain links TRBV7-3 to TRBJ2-7, with a weak D call TRBD1 (6 bases). Trimming shortened V by 2 bases and J by 3 bases, and 11 bases separated the two germline ends. The CDR3 contains 14 residues. Germline lookup yields CDR1 SGHTA and CDR2 FQGTGA. CDR3 sequence reads: CASSLSGGYYEQYF. CDR3 nucleotides: TGTGCCAGCAGCTTATCTGGGGGCTACTACGAGCAGTACTTC.

The V gene is TRBV5-5, the J gene TRBJ1-4; D is undetermined. Germline V gene sequence: CDR1 SGHKS, CDR2 YYEKEE (reference sequence). The CDR3 runs to 14 residues. The V gene lost 1 base and the J gene lost 0 bases, with 4 bases spanning the gap. The CDR3 DNA sequence: TGTGCCAGCAGCTTGCCCTCAACTAATGAAAAACTGTTTTTT. Encoded protein: CASSLPSTNEKLFF. Full variable domain (outside the CDR3, taken from reference TRBV5-5 and TRBJ1-4): DAGVTQSPTHLIKTRGQQVTLRCSPISGHKSVSWYQQVLGQGPQFIFQYYEKEERGRGNFPDRFSARQFPNYSSELNVNALLLGDSALYLCASSLPSTNEKLFFGSGTQLSVL.

This clone is medium-sized. CDR3 residues: CAWSETAYEQYF. The CDR3 bases are TGTGCCTGGAGCGAGACTGCCTACGAGCAGTACTTC. The chain recombines TRBV30 with TRBJ2-7; D is undetermined. CDR1 and CDR2 from the germline V gene are GTSNPN and SVGIG (reference sequence). V lost 3 bases, J lost 2 bases, and 8 bases lay in between. This CDR3 has 12 amino acids.

This clone has just one count. This rearrangement joins TRBV5-5 to TRBJ1-3, with D maybe TRBD1 (5 bases). The CDR3 spans 16 residues. Germline V gives CDR1 SGHKS, CDR2 YYEKEE (reference sequence). V was cut by 4 bases and J by 0 bases, with 14 bases left in between. Here the CDR3 DNA reads TGTGCCAGCAGCCCGGGGGGACTCCTCTCTGGAAACACCATATATTTT. Translated, it gives CASSPGGLLSGNTIYF.

This clone was seen only a few times. The rearrangement links TRBV4-1 to TRBJ1-2; TRBD1 agrees at 9 bases. The germline V gene encodes CDR1 MGHRA and CDR2 YSYEKL. Losses at the gene ends were 2 bases for V and 6 bases for J; bases not matched to a gene: 7. The CDR3 extends over 15 amino acids. The CDR3 protein is CASSQLQGAVDGYTF. For the CDR3, the DNA is TGCGCCAGCAGCCAATTACAGGGGGCGGTGGATGGCTACACCTTC.

This sequence joins TRBV28 and TRBJ2-2; unclear D gene. This CDR3 contains 12 residues. V was pared by 3 bases and J by 7 bases, with 6 bases between. In germline, CDR1 is MDHEN, CDR2 SYDVKM. The CDR3 bases are TGTGCCAGCAGTTTTGCAGTCGGGGAGCTGTTTTTT. It is translated as CASSFAVGELFF.

The chain carries TRBV21-1 and TRBJ2-7; the table's D call, TRBD1, was not checked against the DNA. TRBV21-1 is tagged as a pseudogene. This CDR3 has 15 residues. The CDR3 protein is CASDGGRGESYEQYF. DNA of the CDR3: TGTGCCAGCGACGGAGGCAGGGGTGAATCCTACGAGCAGTACTTC.

The chain links TRBV4-1 to TRBJ2-1; 9 bases are a match to TRBD1. The CDR3 is 17 residues long. The germline V gene encodes CDR1 MGHRA and CDR2 YSYEKL. Germline trimming cut 4 bases from V and 6 bases from J; bases unmatched to any gene: 13. The CDR3 DNA sequence: TGCGCCAGCAGCCTATCGGGGACAGGGCCGCCCGGCAATGAGCAGTTCTTC. Residues: CASSLSGTGPPGNEQFF.

This clone counts as medium-sized. The chain uses TRBV9 and TRBJ2-7; 7 nucleotides match TRBD1. After removal of 3 bases from V and 6 bases from J, the junction contained 6 bases not matched to a gene. Germline values: CDR1 SGDLS, CDR2 YYNGEE. CDR3 length equals 13 residues. CDR3 protein: CASSGTYRGEQYF. The CDR3 DNA follows: TGTGCCAGCAGCGGAACCTACAGGGGCGAGCAGTACTTC. Variable domain in full (rest from reference TRBV9 and TRBJ2-7): DSGVTQTPKHLITATGQRVTLRCSPRSGDLSVYWYQQSLDQGLQFLIQYYNGEERAKGNILERFSAQQFPDLHSELNLSSLELGDSALYFCASSGTYRGEQYFGPGTRLTVT.

The gene calls are TRBV10-1 and TRBJ2-7; 7 bases line up with TRBD1. This CDR3 is built from 14 residues. Germline V CDR1 and CDR2: WNHNN, SYGVQD (reference sequence). V was clipped by 6 bases and J by 8 bases; unmatched bases: 13. In DNA form, the CDR3 reads TGCGCCAGCAGCCGAGAGGGAACAGGGGCCAAGCAGTACTTC. Translating gives CASSREGTGAKQYF.

This clone appeared a single time. At the DNA level, this CDR3 is encoded by other sequences in the same sample as well. The chain has TRBV9 and TRBJ2-1; D gene uncertain. The germline V and J ends were trimmed by 2 bases and 4 bases, with 4 bases remaining between them. Germline CDR1 reads SGDLS; CDR2 reads YYNGEE. The CDR3 is 12 residues long. The chain's CDR3 is CASSVGYNEQFF. CDR3 DNA sequence: TGTGCCAGCAGCGTTGGTTACAATGAGCAGTTCTTC.

The CDR3 here is CASMTGYNQPQHF. As DNA, the CDR3 is TGTGCCAGCATGACAGGTTACAATCAGCCCCAGCATTTT. The chain recombines TRBV12-3 or TRBV12-4 with TRBJ1-5; D might be TRBD1 (6 bases). This CDR3 comprises 13 residues. Trimming removed 7 bases from V and 3 bases from J, with 10 bases in between.

The chain couples TRBV2 to TRBJ1-6; D is unresolved. CDR3 length: 15 residues. The germline V and J ends were trimmed by 2 bases and 10 bases, with 15 bases remaining between them. The germline V gene has CDR1 SNHLY and CDR2 FYNNEI. The CDR3 is CASSEREVRRSPLHF. CDR3 bases: TGTGCCAGCAGTGAAAGGGAGGTCAGAAGGTCACCCCTCCACTTT.

This chain links TRBV19 with TRBJ1-2; D not resolved. The CDR3 is 10 amino acids. V lost 7 bases, J lost 8 bases, and 8 bases lay in between. CDR1 and CDR2 (germline): LNHDA, SQIVND (reference sequence). The CDR3 DNA reads TGTGCCAGTAAAGGAGAAGGCTACACCTTC. This sequence encodes CASKGEGYTF.

This clone ranks as large. V gene TRBV6-5 combines with J gene TRBJ2-7; 7 bases line up with TRBD2. Germline V gene sequence: CDR1 MNHEY, CDR2 SVGAGI. V shed 2 bases, J shed 9 bases, and the junction held 4 bases outside the gene matches. The CDR3 loop spans 12 amino acids. CDR3 bases: TGTGCCAGCAGTTACGACGGGACTATGCAGTACTTC. Translating gives CASSYDGTMQYF.

The V call is TRBV5-1, the J call TRBJ2-7; 7 bases are a match to TRBD1. V lost 3 bases and J lost 6; bases outside the gene matches: 12. From germline, CDR1 is SGHRS and CDR2 YFSETQ. This CDR3 is built from 15 residues. CDR3 sequence reads: CASSSASGDSSEQYF. The CDR3, as DNA: TGCGCCAGCAGCTCCGCCAGTGGGGACAGCTCCGAGCAGTACTTC.

The rearrangement links TRBV7-9 to TRBJ2-1; the match to TRBD1 covers 7 bases. The germline gives CDR1 SEHNR, CDR2 FQNEAQ (reference sequence). The CDR3 consists of 16 residues. Trimming took 4 bases from V and 3 from J; bases not matched to a gene: 9. The CDR3 spells CASSSRQGLNYNEQFF. The CDR3 coding sequence is TGTGCCAGCAGCTCACGACAGGGCCTCAACTACAATGAGCAGTTCTTC.

In this sample, this clone is large (0.1 to 1%). V usage is TRBV5-1 and J usage is TRBJ2-3; TRBD2 matches at 9 bases. Losses at the gene ends were 2 bases for V and 5 bases for J; bases not matched to a gene: 9. Looked up from germline, CDR1 is SGHRS and CDR2 is YFSETQ. CDR3 size: 16 residues. CDR3 loop: CASSFDLAGTGDTQYF. DNA of the CDR3: TGCGCCAGCAGCTTTGACCTAGCGGGGACTGGAGATACGCAGTATTTT.

The count of this clone is one. This sequence joins TRBV7-8 and TRBJ2-3; D is ambiguous. Trimming took 1 base from V and 4 from J, leaving 9 bases between them. The CDR3 spans 14 residues. CDR1 is SGHVS and CDR2 is FQNEAQ in the germline V gene. This CDR3 is CASSLGIGADTQYF. CDR3 sequence (DNA): TGTGCCAGCAGCTTAGGGATTGGCGCAGATACGCAGTATTTT.

V gene TRBV7-2 combines with J gene TRBJ1-6, with D unresolved. The germline V gene has CDR1 SGHTA and CDR2 FQGNSA. V lost 2 bases, J lost 10 bases, and 12 bases lay in between. The CDR3 is 14 amino acids. The CDR3 coding sequence is TGTGCCAGCAGCTTATTCGGGGTAGAGTCACCCCTCCACTTT. As protein: CASSLFGVESPLHF.

This chain joins TRBV7-2 and TRBJ2-1; 8 bases fit TRBD2. CDR1 and CDR2 from the germline V gene are SGHTA and FQGNSA. With V trimmed by 3 bases and J by 5 bases, 6 bases remained unmatched. This CDR3 is 15 amino acids long. This CDR3 reads CASSLQAGDHNEQFF. Written as DNA, the CDR3 is TGTGCCAGCAGCTTGCAAGCGGGGGATCACAATGAGCAGTTCTTC.

CDR3 sequence: CASSTGQAAYEQYF. In nucleotides, the CDR3 is TGTGCCAGCAGTACGGGACAGGCCGCCTACGAGCAGTACTTC. The chain has TRBV6-5 and TRBJ2-7; 8 bases line up with TRBD1. V lost 5 bases, J lost 2 bases, and 5 bases stayed unmatched. The germline gives CDR1 MNHEY, CDR2 SVGAGI. The CDR3 is 14 residues long.